The sequence of this T cell receptor beta chain was determined in a study of T cell repertoires in cytomegalovirus infection. TCRdb redid the calling of the reads with MiXCR, one entry per CDR3 protein. The sample comprises 300,000 or so distinct CDR3 sequences, roughly a tenth of which are singletons, and more than 2.5% rests with the top ten. The receptor's source is a human donor in good health (CMV status not recorded). Some clones in this sample may be carry-over from other donors' samples. The sample comprised PBMCs.

The CDR3 loop is CASSERGPYEQYV. CDR3 coding DNA: TGTGCCAGCAGCGAGCGGGGACCCTACGAGCAGTACGTC. V usage is TRBV28 and J usage is TRBJ2-7; 7 bases fit TRBD2. CDR1 is MDHEN and CDR2 is SYDVKM in the germline V gene. With 6 bases clipped from V and 2 bases from J, the junction kept 4 bases outside the gene matches. This CDR3 comprises 13 residues.